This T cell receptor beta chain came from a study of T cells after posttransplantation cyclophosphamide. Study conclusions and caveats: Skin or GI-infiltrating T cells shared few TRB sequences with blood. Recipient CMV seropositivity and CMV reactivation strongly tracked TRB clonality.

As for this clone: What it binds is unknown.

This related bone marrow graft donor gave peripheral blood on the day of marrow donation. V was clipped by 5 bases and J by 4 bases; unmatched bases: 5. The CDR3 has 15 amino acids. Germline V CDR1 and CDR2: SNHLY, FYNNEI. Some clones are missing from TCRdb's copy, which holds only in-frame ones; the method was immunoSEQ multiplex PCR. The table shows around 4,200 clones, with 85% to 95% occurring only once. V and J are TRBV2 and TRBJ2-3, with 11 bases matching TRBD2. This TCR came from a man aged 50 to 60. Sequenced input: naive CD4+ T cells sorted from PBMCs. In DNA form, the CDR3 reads TGTGCCAGCAGTTATACTAGCGGGGGCGCAGATACGCAGTATTTT. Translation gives CASSYTSGGADTQYF.